This T cell receptor beta chain was identified in a study of naive and memory T cell subsets. Notes on the study in general: Naive repertoires, especially CD8, held a few larger clonotypes, possibly memory cells re-expressing CD45RA. Expression changes during T cell differentiation may affect RNA-based TCR counts.

An equimolar mix of two oligonucleotides served as the beta constant-region primer for TRBC1 and TRBC2. The ligated cDNA underwent four PCR rounds using SP2 and nested alpha and beta constant-region primers. TCRdb redid the calling of the UMI-ligation and nested PCR reads with MiXCR, one entry per CDR3 protein. The sample lists some 80,000 distinct CDR3 sequences; about 9.9% were seen once. CMV status came from CD4+ IFNgamma after overnight CMV lysate stimulation. This clonotype has at least ten counts. Its target is not known. This CDR3 spans 13 amino acids. The V and J ends lost 11 bases and 4 bases, in that order; junction bases with no gene match: 9.

The sequencing input was naive CD8+ T cells from blood. This chain links TRBV12-3 or TRBV12-4 with TRBJ2-3; TRBD1 aligns across 7 bases. The origin of this receptor is a human donor in good health. The CDR3 loop reads CAGREQGSDTQYF. The CDR3 DNA is TGTGCCGGAAGGGAACAGGGGTCAGATACGCAGTATTTT.